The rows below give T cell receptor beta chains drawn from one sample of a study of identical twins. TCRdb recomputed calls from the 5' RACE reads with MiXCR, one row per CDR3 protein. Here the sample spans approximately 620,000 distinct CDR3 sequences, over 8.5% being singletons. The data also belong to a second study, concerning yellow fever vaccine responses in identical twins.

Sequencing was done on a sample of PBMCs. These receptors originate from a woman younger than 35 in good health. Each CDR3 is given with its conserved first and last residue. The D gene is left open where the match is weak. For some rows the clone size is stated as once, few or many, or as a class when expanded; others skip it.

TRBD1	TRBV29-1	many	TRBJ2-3	TGCAGCGTTGAAGATAGTCGACAGGGAAAAGATACGCAGTATTTT	CSVEDSRQGKDTQYF
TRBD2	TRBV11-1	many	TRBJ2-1	TGTGCCAGCAGCCCCTCTCGACTAGCGGGAGGGCCAAGGTTATCCTACAATGAGCAGTTCTTC	CASSPSRLAGGPRLSYNEQFF
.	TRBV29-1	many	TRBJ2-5	TGCAGCATACGACAGAACCAAGAGACCCAGTACTTC	CSIRQNQETQYF
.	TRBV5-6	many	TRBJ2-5	TGTGCCAGCAGCTTGATCGTCTCCCTGGGGGAGACCCAGTACTTC	CASSLIVSLGETQYF
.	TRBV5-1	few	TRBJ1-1	TGCGCCAGCAGCTTGGAGGTCCAGAACACTGAAGCTTTCTTT	CASSLEVQNTEAFF
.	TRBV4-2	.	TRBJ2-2	TGTGCCAGCAGCCAGGGGACCCGGGACCTAAGCACCGGGGAGCTGTTTTTT	CASSQGTRDLSTGELFF
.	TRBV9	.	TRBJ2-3	TGTGCCAGCAGCCTGAGACAACGGACAGATACGCAGTATTTT	CASSLRQRTDTQYF
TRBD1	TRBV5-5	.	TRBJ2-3	TGTGCCAGCAGTCGCACAGGGGGCGGCACAGATACGCAGTATTTT	CASSRTGGGTDTQYF
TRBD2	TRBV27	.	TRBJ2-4	TGTGCCAGTGCTTCGGGGGGGGTAAACATTCAGTACTTC	CASASGGVNIQYF
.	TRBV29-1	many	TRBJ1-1	TGCAGCGTTGGGGGTGTGAACACTGAAGCTTTCTTT	CSVGGVNTEAFF
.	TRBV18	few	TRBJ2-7	TGTGCCAGCTCAACGGACACCTGGGGCTACGAGCAGTACTTC	CASSTDTWGYEQYF
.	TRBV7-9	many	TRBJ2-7	TGTGCCAGCTCGCAAAGGGACCGACCCTACGAGCAGTACTTC	CASSQRDRPYEQYF
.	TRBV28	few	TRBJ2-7	TGTGCCAGCAGTCGGGAAGACACTGGGCAGTACTTC	CASSREDTGQYF
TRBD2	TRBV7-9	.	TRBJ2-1	TGTGCCAGCACCGAACCGACTAGCCACTATGAGCAGTTCTTC	CASTEPTSHYEQFF
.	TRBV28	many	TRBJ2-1	TGTGCCAGCAGCTTCATGGGGGGCCCCTACAATGAGCAGTTCTTC	CASSFMGGPYNEQFF